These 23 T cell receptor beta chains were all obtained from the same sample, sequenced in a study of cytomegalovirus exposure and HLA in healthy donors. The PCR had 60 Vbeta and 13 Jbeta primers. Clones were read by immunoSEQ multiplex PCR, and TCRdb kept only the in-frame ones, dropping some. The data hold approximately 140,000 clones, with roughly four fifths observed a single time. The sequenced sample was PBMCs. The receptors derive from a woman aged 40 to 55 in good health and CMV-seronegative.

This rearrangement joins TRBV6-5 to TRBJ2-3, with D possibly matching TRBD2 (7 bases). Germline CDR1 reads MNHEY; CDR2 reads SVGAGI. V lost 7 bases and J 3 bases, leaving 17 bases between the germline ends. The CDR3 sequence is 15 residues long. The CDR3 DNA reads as TGTGCCAGCACTACGATGGGGGGGCGTACAGATACGCAGTATTTT. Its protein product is CASTTMGGRTDTQYF.

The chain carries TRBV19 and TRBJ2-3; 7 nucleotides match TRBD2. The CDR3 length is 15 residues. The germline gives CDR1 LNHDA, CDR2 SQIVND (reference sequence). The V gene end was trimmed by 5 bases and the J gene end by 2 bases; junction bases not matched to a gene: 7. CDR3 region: CASSGERGYTDTQYF. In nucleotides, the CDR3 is TGTGCCAGTAGTGGAGAGCGGGGTTACACAGATACGCAGTATTTT.

This CDR3 is CASSLDPGVYGYTF. CDR3 sequence (DNA): TGTGCCAGCAGCTTAGATCCAGGGGTCTATGGCTACACCTTC. The chain links TRBV11-2 to TRBJ1-2; perhaps TRBD1 as D (6 bases). V was cut by 0 bases and J by 4 bases, with 9 bases left in between. The germline gives CDR1 SGHAT, CDR2 FQNNGV. The CDR3 length is 14 residues. The entire variable domain, with the rest obtained from reference TRBV11-2 and TRBJ1-2, is as follows: EAGVAQSPRYKIIEKRQSVAFWCNPISGHATLYWYQQILGQGPKLLIQFQNNGVVDDSQLPKDRFSAERLKGVDSTLKIQPAKLEDSAVYLCASSLDPGVYGYTFGSGTRLTVV.

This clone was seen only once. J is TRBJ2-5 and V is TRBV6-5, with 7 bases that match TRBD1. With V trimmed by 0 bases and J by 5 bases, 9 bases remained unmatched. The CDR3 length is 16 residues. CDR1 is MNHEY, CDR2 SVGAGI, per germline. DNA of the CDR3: TGTGCCAGCAGTTACTCGATTTTCGGCAGGGGGGAGACCCAGTACTTC. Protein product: CASSYSIFGRGETQYF.

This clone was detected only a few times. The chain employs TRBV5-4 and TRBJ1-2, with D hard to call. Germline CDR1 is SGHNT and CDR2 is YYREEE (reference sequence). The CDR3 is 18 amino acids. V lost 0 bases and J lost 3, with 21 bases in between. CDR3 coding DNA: TGTGCCAGCAGCTTGGGGAAACTGGTGGAGTCTGATTACTATGGCTACACCTTC. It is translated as CASSLGKLVESDYYGYTF.

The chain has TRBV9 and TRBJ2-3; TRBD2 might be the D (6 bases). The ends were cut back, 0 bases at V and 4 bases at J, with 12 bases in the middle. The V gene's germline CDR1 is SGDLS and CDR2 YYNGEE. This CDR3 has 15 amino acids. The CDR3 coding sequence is TGTGCCAGCAGCGTAGTGACGGGAGAATCAGATACGCAGTATTTT. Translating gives CASSVVTGESDTQYF.

The CDR3 DNA reads as TGTGCCAGCTCACCGGTTTGGGACTTAGTCGAAGCTAACTATGGCTACACCTTC. Translated: CASSPVWDLVEANYGYTF. The chain carries TRBV18 and TRBJ1-2, with D perhaps matching TRBD1 (5 bases). This CDR3 has 18 amino acids. Germline lookup yields CDR1 KGHSH and CDR2 LQKENI. V was clipped by 3 bases and J by 0 bases, with 20 bases between them.

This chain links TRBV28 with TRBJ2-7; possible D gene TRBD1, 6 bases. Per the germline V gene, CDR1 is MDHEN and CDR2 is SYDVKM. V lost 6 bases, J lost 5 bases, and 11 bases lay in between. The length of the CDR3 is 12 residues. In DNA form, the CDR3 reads TGTGCCAGCAGACAGGGAACGAACGAGCAGTACTTC. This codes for CASRQGTNEQYF. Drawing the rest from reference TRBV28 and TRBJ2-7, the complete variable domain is DVKVTQSSRYLVKRTGEKVFLECVQDMDHENMFWYRQDPGLGLRLIYFSYDVKMKEKGDIPEGYSVSREKKERFSLILESASTNQTSMYLCASRQGTNEQYFGPGTRLTVT.

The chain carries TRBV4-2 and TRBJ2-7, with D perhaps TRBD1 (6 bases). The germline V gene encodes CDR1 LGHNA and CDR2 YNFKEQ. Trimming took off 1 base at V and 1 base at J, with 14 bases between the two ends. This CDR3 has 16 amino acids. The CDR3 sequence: CASSQVDRTDSYEQYF. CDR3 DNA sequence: TGTGCCAGCAGCCAAGTAGATCGGACAGATTCCTACGAGCAGTACTTC.

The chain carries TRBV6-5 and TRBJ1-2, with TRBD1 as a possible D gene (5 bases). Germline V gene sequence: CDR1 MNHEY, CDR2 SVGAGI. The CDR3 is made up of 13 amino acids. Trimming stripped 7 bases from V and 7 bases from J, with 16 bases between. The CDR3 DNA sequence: TGTGCCAGCACCCCTACGGGGGGGTCTGGCTACACCTTC. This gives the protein CASTPTGGSGYTF.

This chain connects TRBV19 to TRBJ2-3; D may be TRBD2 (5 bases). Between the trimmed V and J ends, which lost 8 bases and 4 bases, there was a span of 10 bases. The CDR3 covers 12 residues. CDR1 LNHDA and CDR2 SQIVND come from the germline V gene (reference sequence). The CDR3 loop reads CASSGISDTQYF. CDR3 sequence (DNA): TGTGCCAGTTCCGGGATTTCAGATACGCAGTATTTT. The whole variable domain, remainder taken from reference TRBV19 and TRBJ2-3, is DGGITQSPKYLFRKEGQNVTLSCEQNLNHDAMYWYRQDPGQGLRLIYYSQIVNDFQKGDIAEGYSVSREKKESFPLTVTSAQKNPTAFYLCASSGISDTQYFGPGTRLTVL.

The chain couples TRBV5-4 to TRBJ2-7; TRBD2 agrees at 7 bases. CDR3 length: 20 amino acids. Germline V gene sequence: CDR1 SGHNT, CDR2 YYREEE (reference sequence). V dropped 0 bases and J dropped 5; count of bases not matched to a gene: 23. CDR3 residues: CASSLAGVGGRPDAPNEQYF. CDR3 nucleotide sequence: TGTGCCAGCAGCTTGGCTGGGGTGGGAGGGCGACCAGACGCCCCTAACGAGCAGTACTTC.

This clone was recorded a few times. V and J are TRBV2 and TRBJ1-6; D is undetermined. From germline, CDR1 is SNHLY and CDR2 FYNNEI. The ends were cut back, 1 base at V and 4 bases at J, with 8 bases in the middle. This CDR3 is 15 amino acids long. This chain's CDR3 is CASSEGANYNSPLHF. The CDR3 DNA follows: TGTGCCAGCAGTGAAGGGGCCAATTATAATTCACCCCTCCACTTT.

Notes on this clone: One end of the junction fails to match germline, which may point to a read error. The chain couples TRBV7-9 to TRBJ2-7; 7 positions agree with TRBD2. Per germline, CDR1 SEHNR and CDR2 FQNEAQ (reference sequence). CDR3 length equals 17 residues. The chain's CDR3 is CSSSLGPSGPWAYEQYF. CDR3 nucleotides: TGTTCCAGCAGCTTAGGGCCTAGCGGACCCTGGGCCTACGAGCAGTACTTC.

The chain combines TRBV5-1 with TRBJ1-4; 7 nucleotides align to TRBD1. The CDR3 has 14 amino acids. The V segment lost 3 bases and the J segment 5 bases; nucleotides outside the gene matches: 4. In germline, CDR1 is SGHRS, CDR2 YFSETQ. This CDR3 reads CASSSGTVNEKLFF. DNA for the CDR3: TGCGCCAGCAGCTCCGGGACAGTGAATGAAAAACTGTTTTTT.

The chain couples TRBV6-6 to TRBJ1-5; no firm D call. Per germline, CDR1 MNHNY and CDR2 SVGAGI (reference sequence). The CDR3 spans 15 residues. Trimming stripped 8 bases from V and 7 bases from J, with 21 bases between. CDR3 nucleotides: TGTGCCAGCGCACTCCTAATATCCTTCTCACAGCCCCAGCATTTT. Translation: CASALLISFSQPQHF.

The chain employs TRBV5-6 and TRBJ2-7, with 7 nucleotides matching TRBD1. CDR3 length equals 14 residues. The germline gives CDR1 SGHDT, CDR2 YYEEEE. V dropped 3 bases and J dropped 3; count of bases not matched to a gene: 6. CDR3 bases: TGTGCCAGCAGCTCGCCGGGACAGCACTACGAGCAGTACTTC. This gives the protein CASSSPGQHYEQYF.

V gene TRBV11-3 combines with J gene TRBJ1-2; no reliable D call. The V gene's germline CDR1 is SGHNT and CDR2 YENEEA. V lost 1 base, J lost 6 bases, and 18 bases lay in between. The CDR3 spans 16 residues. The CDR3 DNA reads TGTGCCAGCAGCTTAGGTAGCCTCCCCGTCGTAGATGGCTACACCTTC. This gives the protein CASSLGSLPVVDGYTF.

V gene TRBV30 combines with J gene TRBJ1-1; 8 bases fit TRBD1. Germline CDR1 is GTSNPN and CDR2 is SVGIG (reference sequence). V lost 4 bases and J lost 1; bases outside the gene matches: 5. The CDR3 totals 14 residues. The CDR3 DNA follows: TGTGCCTGGAAACGACAGGGGCCGAACACTGAAGCTTTCTTT. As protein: CAWKRQGPNTEAFF.

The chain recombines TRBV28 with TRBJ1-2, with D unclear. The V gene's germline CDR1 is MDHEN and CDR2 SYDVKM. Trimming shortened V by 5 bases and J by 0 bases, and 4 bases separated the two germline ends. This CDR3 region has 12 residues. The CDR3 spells CASSPSNYGYTF. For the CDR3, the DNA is TGTGCCAGCAGTCCGTCTAACTATGGCTACACCTTC.

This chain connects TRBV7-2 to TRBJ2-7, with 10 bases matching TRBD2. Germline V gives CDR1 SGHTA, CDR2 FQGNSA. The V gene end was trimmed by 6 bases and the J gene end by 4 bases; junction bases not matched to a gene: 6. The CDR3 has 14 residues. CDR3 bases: TGTGCCAGCAGAGAGAGCGGGAGGGGTTACGAGCAGTACTTC. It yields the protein CASRESGRGYEQYF.

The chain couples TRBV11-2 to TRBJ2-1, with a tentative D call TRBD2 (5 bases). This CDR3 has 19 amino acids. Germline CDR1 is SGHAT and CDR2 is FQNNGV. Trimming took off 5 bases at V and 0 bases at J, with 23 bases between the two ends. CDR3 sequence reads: CASSRLQPDSMSSYNEQFF. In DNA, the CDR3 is TGTGCCAGCAGCCGACTACAGCCGGACTCTATGAGCTCCTACAATGAGCAGTTCTTC. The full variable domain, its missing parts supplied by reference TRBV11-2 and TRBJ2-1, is EAGVAQSPRYKIIEKRQSVAFWCNPISGHATLYWYQQILGQGPKLLIQFQNNGVVDDSQLPKDRFSAERLKGVDSTLKIQPAKLEDSAVYLCASSRLQPDSMSSYNEQFFGPGTRLTVL.

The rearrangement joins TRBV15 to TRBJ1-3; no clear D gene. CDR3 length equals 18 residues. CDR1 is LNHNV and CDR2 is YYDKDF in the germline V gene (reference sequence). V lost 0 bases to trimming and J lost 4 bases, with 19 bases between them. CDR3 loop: CATSRDPRVDDWGNTIYF. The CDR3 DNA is TGTGCCACCAGCAGAGACCCGCGTGTTGATGATTGGGGAAACACCATATATTTT.